The source of this TCR beta chain is a study of shared clonotypes between healthy human individuals. Naive CD8 cells, CD45RO-negative and positively selected for CCR7, excluded terminally differentiated effector memory CD45RA+ cells. Only in-frame clones appear in the TCRdb table, and some are missing; sequencing was by immunoSEQ multiplex PCR. The sample yields about 2,200,000 clones, about 93% seen once. The CDR3 consists of 12 residues. Germline loops: CDR1 GTSNPN, CDR2 SVGIG (reference sequence). The germline V and J ends were trimmed by 5 bases and 4 bases, with 11 bases remaining between them. The table lists this clone with a few counts. Other DNA sequences in the same sample also yield this CDR3.

The V and J genes are TRBV30 and TRBJ1-1; possibly TRBD1 for D (6 bases). The receptor comes from a man between 18 and 35 years old in good health. Some clones in this sample may be carry-over from other donors' samples. Material for sequencing was naive CD8+ T cells from PBMCs. The CDR3 sequence is CAWGGGRTEAFF. The DNA for the CDR3 is TGTGCCTGGGGAGGGGGACGCACTGAAGCTTTCTTT.